Below are 16 T cell receptor beta chains sequenced from a single sample in a study of OX40 agonist ivuxolimab in advanced cancers. Here immunoSEQ multiplex PCR was the method, and the copy in TCRdb shows in-frame clones only, minus some. Of about 86,000 clones listed, about 90% are singletons. Sequencing used CD4+ or CD8+ T cells sorted from blood, obtained in a trial of the OX40 agonist ivuxolimab. These TCRs come from an adult with an advanced solid tumor such as melanoma, head and neck, liver or kidney cancer.

The genes are TRBV7-9 and TRBJ1-1, with D possibly TRBD1 on 5 matching bases. Germline CDR1 reads SEHNR; CDR2 reads FQNEAQ (reference sequence). The CDR3 sequence is 14 residues long. Trimming stripped 5 bases from V and 5 bases from J, with 15 bases between. CDR3 sequence (DNA): TGTGCCAGCAGCCCAACGGGGGTGCGGACTGAAGCTTTCTTT. It yields the protein CASSPTGVRTEAFF.

The V gene is TRBV5-1, the J gene TRBJ1-1; the match to TRBD1 covers 9 bases. The CDR3 length is 15 residues. Germline V gene lookup returns CDR1 SGHRS and CDR2 YFSETQ. The V and J ends lost 8 bases and 1 base, in that order; junction bases with no gene match: 9. In DNA, the CDR3 is TGCGCCAGTTGCACCGGGACAGGGTGGAACACTGAAGCTTTCTTT. It specifies CASCTGTGWNTEAFF.

J is TRBJ1-2 and V is TRBV11-1; TRBD1 might be the D (6 bases). Trimming left V 5 bases short and J 0 bases short, with 13 bases between. Germline CDR1 is SGHAT and CDR2 is FQDESV (reference sequence). The CDR3 is 15 amino acids. CDR3 sequence (DNA): TGTGCCAGCAGCCGTGTCACAGGGTCTAACTATGGCTACACCTTC. Its protein product is CASSRVTGSNYGYTF. The full variable domain, with the rest looked up from reference TRBV11-1 and TRBJ1-2, is EAEVAQSPRYKITEKSQAVAFWCDPISGHATLYWYRQILGQGPELLVQFQDESVVDDSQLPKDRFSAERLKGVDSTLKIQPAELGDSAMYLCASSRVTGSNYGYTFGSGTRLTVV.

This clone was counted once. The V gene is TRBV4-2, the J gene TRBJ2-1, with D uncertain. The CDR3 length is 13 residues. Germline CDR1 and CDR2: LGHNA and YNFKEQ. V was cut by 0 bases and J by 0 bases, with 0 bases left in between. CDR3 DNA sequence: TGTGCCAGCAGCCAAGACTCCTACAATGAGCAGTTCTTC. Translated, it gives CASSQDSYNEQFF.

J is TRBJ2-2 and V is TRBV2; D not certain. The V end lost 3 bases, the J end lost 0 bases, and 2 bases lay between the germline ends. CDR1 is SNHLY and CDR2 is FYNNEI in the germline V gene. This CDR3 region has 13 residues. The CDR3 spells CASSEANTGELFF. The CDR3 region has the DNA TGTGCCAGCAGTGAGGCGAACACCGGGGAGCTGTTTTTT.

The J gene is TRBJ1-2, the V gene TRBV7-9, with TRBD1 matching 8 bases. The junction had 7 bases not matched to a gene; V was cut back by 5 bases and J by 8 bases. Looked up from germline, CDR1 is SEHNR and CDR2 is FQNEAQ (reference sequence). The CDR3 covers 13 residues. The CDR3 DNA follows: TGTGCCAGCAGCCGGCAGGGGGCGGAGGGCTACACCTTC. Translating gives CASSRQGAEGYTF.

This clone turned up a few times. The V call is TRBV6-4, the J call TRBJ2-3, with TRBD2 matching over 9 bases. This CDR3 comprises 15 residues. J gave up 5 bases and V 0 bases, and 3 bases lay outside the gene matches. Germline CDR1 is MRHNA and CDR2 is SNTAGT. CDR3 in amino acids: CASSDSAGGVDTQYF. The CDR3 DNA follows: TGTGCCAGCAGTGACTCTGCGGGAGGGGTAGATACGCAGTATTTT.

V is TRBV11-3 and J is TRBJ2-1, with a tentative D call TRBD2 (6 bases). Deletions cut 1 base from V and 0 bases from J, with 10 bases between. This CDR3 has 16 residues. CDR1 is SGHNT and CDR2 is YENEEA in the germline V gene. The CDR3 protein is CASSLGGGNSYNEQFF. CDR3 in DNA: TGTGCCAGCAGCTTAGGGGGCGGGAACTCCTACAATGAGCAGTTCTTC.

V usage is TRBV6-6 and J usage is TRBJ1-5; 8 bases are a match to TRBD1. This CDR3 has 13 residues. The germline V gene encodes CDR1 MNHNY and CDR2 SVGAGI (reference sequence). V trimming: 6 bases; J trimming: 2 bases; junction bases outside the gene matches: 0. CDR3 amino acids: CASRDRGNQPQHF. CDR3 coding DNA: TGTGCCAGCAGGGACAGGGGCAATCAGCCCCAGCATTTT.

This chain joins TRBV27 and TRBJ2-1; 15 positions match TRBD2. In germline, CDR1 is MNHEY, CDR2 SMNVEV (reference sequence). CDR3 length: 17 amino acids. V was clipped by 7 bases and J by 1 base; unmatched bases: 5. The CDR3 region is CASNPGLAGGSYNEQFF. The CDR3 nucleotides read TGTGCCAGCAATCCGGGACTAGCGGGAGGATCCTACAATGAGCAGTTCTTC.

The J gene is TRBJ2-7, the V gene TRBV4-1; the D gene is possibly TRBD1 (6 bases). CDR1 and CDR2 (germline): MGHRA, YSYEKL. Trimming took off 0 bases at V and 6 bases at J, with 18 bases between the two ends. The CDR3 loop spans 16 amino acids. The CDR3 DNA follows: TGCGCCAGCAGCCAAGATAGTCACGACAGGTTCTCCGAGCAGTACTTC. Protein product: CASSQDSHDRFSEQYF.

This chain connects TRBV2 to TRBJ2-7; 7 positions agree with TRBD1. This CDR3 region has 13 residues. Trimming cost V 5 bases and J 2 bases; bases outside gene matches: 3. CDR1 is SNHLY, CDR2 FYNNEI, per germline. The CDR3 sequence: CASSRQGAYEQYF. CDR3 bases: TGTGCCAGCAGTCGGCAGGGGGCCTACGAGCAGTACTTC.

The chain couples TRBV28 to TRBJ2-7; 10 bases line up with TRBD1. Looked up from germline, CDR1 is MDHEN and CDR2 is SYDVKM. With 5 bases clipped from V and 2 bases from J, the junction kept 3 bases outside the gene matches. This CDR3 comprises 14 residues. Here the CDR3 reads CASSTGQGAYEQYF. The CDR3 bases are TGTGCCAGCAGTACCGGACAGGGGGCCTACGAGCAGTACTTC. The whole variable domain, filled in from reference TRBV28 and TRBJ2-7, reads DVKVTQSSRYLVKRTGEKVFLECVQDMDHENMFWYRQDPGLGLRLIYFSYDVKMKEKGDIPEGYSVSREKKERFSLILESASTNQTSMYLCASSTGQGAYEQYFGPGTRLTVT.

The chain carries TRBV27 and TRBJ2-7; TRBD1 might be the D (6 bases). The length of the CDR3 is 12 residues. Trimming shortened V by 6 bases and J by 7 bases, and 13 bases separated the two germline ends. Germline-derived CDR1 and CDR2 are MNHEY and SMNVEV (reference sequence). As DNA, the CDR3 is TGTGCCAGCAGACAGGGTTTAGGGGAGCAGTACTTC. Translating it yields CASRQGLGEQYF.

The chain has TRBV9 and TRBJ2-3; 7 bases line up with TRBD2. The CDR3 contains 16 residues. The ends lost 0 bases at V and 4 bases at J; junction bases unmatched: 8. Germline assignment: CDR1 SGDLS and CDR2 YYNGEE. Written as DNA, the CDR3 is TGTGCCAGCAGCGTAGAAGGCGGGAGCCCCGCAGATACGCAGTATTTT. Translated: CASSVEGGSPADTQYF.

The genes are TRBV12-5 and TRBJ2-3; TRBD1 matches 8 bases. The V gene end was trimmed by 5 bases and the J gene end by 6 bases; junction bases not matched to a gene: 10. The CDR3 is 15 residues long. Germline-derived CDR1 and CDR2 are LGHNT and FRNRAP. CDR3 coding DNA: TGTGCTAGTGGTCAGACAGGGGTTTCGTCTGATACGCAGTATTTT. Translating it yields CASGQTGVSSDTQYF. Full variable domain (remainder filled in from reference TRBV12-5 and TRBJ2-3): DARVTQTPRHKVTEMGQEVTMRCQPILGHNTVFWYRQTMMQGLELLAYFRNRAPLDDSGMPKDRFSAEMPDATLATLKIQPSEPRDSAVYFCASGQTGVSSDTQYFGPGTRLTVL.